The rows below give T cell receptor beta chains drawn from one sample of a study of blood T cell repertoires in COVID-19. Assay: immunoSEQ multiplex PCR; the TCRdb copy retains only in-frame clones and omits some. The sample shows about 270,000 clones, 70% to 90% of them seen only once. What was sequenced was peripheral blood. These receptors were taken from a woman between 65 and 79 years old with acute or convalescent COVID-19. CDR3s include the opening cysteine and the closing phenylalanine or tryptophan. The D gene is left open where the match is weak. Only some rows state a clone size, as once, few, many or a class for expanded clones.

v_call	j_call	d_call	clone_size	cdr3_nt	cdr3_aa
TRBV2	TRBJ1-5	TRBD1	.	TGTGCCAGCAGCGCCCCCCCCGGACAGGGGGCGAAGTCGGGCCAGCCCCAGCATTTT	CASSAPPGQGAKSGQPQHF
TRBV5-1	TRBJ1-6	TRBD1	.	TGCGCCAGCAGTTATGGCGGACAGGGCTATAATTCACCCCTCCACTTT	CASSYGGQGYNSPLHF
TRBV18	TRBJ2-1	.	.	TGTGCCAGCTCACCACCCCGTAATGAGCAGTTCTTC	CASSPPRNEQFF
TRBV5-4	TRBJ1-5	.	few	TGTGCCAGCAGCCTGGGGTGGGGGCTCAATCAGCCCCAGCATTTT	CASSLGWGLNQPQHF
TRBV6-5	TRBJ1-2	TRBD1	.	TGTGCCAGTTATCTAGGGGGCGCCACTGGCTACACCTTC	CASYLGGATGYTF
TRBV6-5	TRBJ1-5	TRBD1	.	TGTGCCAGCGGCGGGACAGGGAGCAATCAGCCCCAGCATTTT	CASGGTGSNQPQHF
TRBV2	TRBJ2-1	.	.	TGTGCCTCCTTTCGCAGGGGTTTCAATGAGCAGTTCTTC	CASFRRGFNEQFF
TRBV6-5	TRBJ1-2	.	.	TGTGCCAGCGAGGAGACGGCAAACTATGGCTACACCTTC	CASEETANYGYTF
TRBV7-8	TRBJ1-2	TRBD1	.	TGTGCCAGCAGCCCCAGGGGGCATGGCTACACCTTC	CASSPRGHGYTF
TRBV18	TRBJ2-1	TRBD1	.	TGTGCCAGCTCACCGGGGACAGCCTCCTACAATGAGCAGTTCTTC	CASSPGTASYNEQFF
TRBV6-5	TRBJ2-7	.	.	TGTGCCGTCCGCCTTAACCCCGGGGTATACGAGCAGTACTTC	CAVRLNPGVYEQYF
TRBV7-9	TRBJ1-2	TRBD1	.	TGTGCCAGCAGCAGAGGGACAGGGGGAATTGGGAGCTACACCTTC	CASSRGTGGIGSYTF
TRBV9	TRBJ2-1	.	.	TGTGCCAGCAGCACCTTCGCGTACAATGAGCAGTTCTTC	CASSTFAYNEQFF
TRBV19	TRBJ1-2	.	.	TGTGCCAGTAGGCGCGGGGGGCCTAACTATGGCTACACCTTC	CASRRGGPNYGYTF
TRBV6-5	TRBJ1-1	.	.	TGTGCCAGCTCCCCCGTGAGCGGGTGGAACACTGAAGCTTTCTTT	CASSPVSGWNTEAFF
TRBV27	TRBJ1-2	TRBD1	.	TGTGCCAGCAGTTTATACGGACAGGGATTCTATGGCTACACCTTC	CASSLYGQGFYGYTF
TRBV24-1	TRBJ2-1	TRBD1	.	TGTGCCACCAGTGATCCCGGGACAGGGAACAATGAGCAGTTCTTC	CATSDPGTGNNEQFF
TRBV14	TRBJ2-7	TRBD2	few	TGTGCCAGCAGCCTCCTAAGGACTAGCGGGGGGGACGAGCAGTACTTC	CASSLLRTSGGDEQYF
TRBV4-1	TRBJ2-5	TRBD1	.	TGCGCCAGCAGCCAAGTAGGTGGTATGCGACAGGGACGTAACTTC	CASSQVGGMRQGRNF
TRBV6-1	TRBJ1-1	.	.	TGTGCCAGCAGTGAAAGCGGAATAGAAGCTTTCTTT	CASSESGIEAFF
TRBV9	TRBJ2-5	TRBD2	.	TGTGCCAGCAGCGTAGGGGGCGGGACTACTCAAGAGACCCAGTACTTC	CASSVGGGTTQETQYF
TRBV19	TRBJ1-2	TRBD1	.	TGTGCCAGTAGTATAACCCTGACAGGGTTGAGTGGCTACACCTTC	CASSITLTGLSGYTF
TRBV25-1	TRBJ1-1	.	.	TGTGCCAGCAGTGTAGGACGGGAACACAAAGCTTTCTTT	CASSVGREHKAFF
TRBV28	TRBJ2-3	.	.	TGTGCCAGCAGTTTGGGGCGCACAGATACGCAGTATTTT	CASSLGRTDTQYF
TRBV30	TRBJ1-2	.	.	TGTGCCTGGAGTCAACAGGGTTATGGCTACACCTTC	CAWSQQGYGYTF
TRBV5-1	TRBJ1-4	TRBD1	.	TGCGCCAGCAGCTTGGAGAAGCCACAGGGGGAACTGTTTTTT	CASSLEKPQGELFF
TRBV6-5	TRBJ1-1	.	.	TGTGCCAGCAGTATGGGGAGGGCTCCGAACACTGAAGCTTTCTTT	CASSMGRAPNTEAFF
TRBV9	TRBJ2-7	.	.	TGTGCCAGCAGCGCACGGACAGAGACCTACGAGCAGTACTTC	CASSARTETYEQYF
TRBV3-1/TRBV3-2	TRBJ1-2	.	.	TGTGCCAGCAGCCAAGAACGGAACTATGGCTACACCTTC	CASSQERNYGYTF
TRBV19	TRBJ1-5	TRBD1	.	TGTGCCAGTAGTCGACAGGGGCGGGAGCCCCAGCATTTT	CASSRQGREPQHF
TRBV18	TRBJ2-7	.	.	TGTGCCAGCTCACCCGCGAACAGGAACTACGAGCAGTACTTC	CASSPANRNYEQYF
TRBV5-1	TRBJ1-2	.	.	TGCGCCAGCAGCTTGAGGGGTTTCCGCAATGGCTACACCTTC	CASSLRGFRNGYTF
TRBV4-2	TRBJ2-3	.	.	TGTGCCAGCAGCCAAGACCGGGATACGCAGTATTTT	CASSQDRDTQYF
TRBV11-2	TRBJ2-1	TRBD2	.	TGTGCCAGCAGCTTAGGGACTAGCGGGGGCCCTCATGAGCAGTTCTTC	CASSLGTSGGPHEQFF
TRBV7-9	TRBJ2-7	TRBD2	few	TGTGCCAGCAGCCCCTCCGGGGGGATGCGCGAGCAGTACTTC	CASSPSGGMREQYF
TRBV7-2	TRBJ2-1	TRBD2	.	TGTGCCAGCTCCGGGACTAGCGGGGGGGCCTACAATGAGCAGTTCTTC	CASSGTSGGAYNEQFF
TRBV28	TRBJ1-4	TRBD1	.	TGTGCCAGCAGTCAGGGGGCTGTTGAAAAACTGTTTTTT	CASSQGAVEKLFF
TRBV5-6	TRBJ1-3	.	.	TGTGCCAGCAGCTTCAGGGTACCCTCTGGAAACACCATATATTTT	CASSFRVPSGNTIYF
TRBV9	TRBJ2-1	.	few	TGTGCCAGCAGCGCACTCACCCCGCCAGGTGAGCAGTTCTTC	CASSALTPPGEQFF
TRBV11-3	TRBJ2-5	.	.	TGTGCCAGCAGCCGCGGGGGCGAGGAGACCCAGTACTTC	CASSRGGEETQYF
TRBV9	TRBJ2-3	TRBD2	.	TGTGCCAGCAGCGAGTCCTATAGGAGTCTAGCGGGGGGCCGGGATACGCAGTATTTT	CASSESYRSLAGGRDTQYF
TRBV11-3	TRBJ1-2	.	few	TGTGCCAGCACCTGCCGGAGGTCGGACTATGGCTACACCTTC	CASTCRRSDYGYTF
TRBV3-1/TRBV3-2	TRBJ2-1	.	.	TGTGCCAGCAGCCAAGGCCAGGGCTCCTACAATGAGCAGTTCTTC	CASSQGQGSYNEQFF
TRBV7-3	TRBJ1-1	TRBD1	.	TGTGCCAGCAGCTCTCAGGGGGGGAACACTGAAGCTTTCTTT	CASSSQGGNTEAFF
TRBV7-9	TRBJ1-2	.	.	TGTGCCACCTCCTTTTCGCGTAGCTATGGCTACACCTTC	CATSFSRSYGYTF
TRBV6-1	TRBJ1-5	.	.	TGTGCCAGCAGTGACATGTACTATAAGGATAGCAATCAGCCCCAGCATTTT	CASSDMYYKDSNQPQHF
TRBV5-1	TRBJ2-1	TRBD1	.	TGCGCCAGCAGGACATCCCTACAGGGGGATGAGCAGTTCTTC	CASRTSLQGDEQFF
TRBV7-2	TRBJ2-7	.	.	TGTGCCAGCAGCCCTACGTCCGTAAGATACGAGCAGTACTTC	CASSPTSVRYEQYF
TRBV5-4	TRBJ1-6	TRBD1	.	TGTGCCAGCAGCCCCGGACAGGGTAATTCACCCCTCCACTTT	CASSPGQGNSPLHF
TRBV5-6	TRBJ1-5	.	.	TGTGCCAGCAGCTTGTCGGGGGACTTTTATCAGCCCCAGCATTTT	CASSLSGDFYQPQHF
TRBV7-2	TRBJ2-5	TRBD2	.	TGTGCCAGCAGCTTAGCTCTAGCGGGCGGATATCTCCAAGAGACCCAGTACTTC	CASSLALAGGYLQETQYF
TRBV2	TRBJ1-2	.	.	TGTGCCAGCAGTGTGTTCAGGGGTGAGAACTATGGCTACACCTTC	CASSVFRGENYGYTF
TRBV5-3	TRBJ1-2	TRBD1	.	TGTGCCAGAAGACCCGATATGCCGGGACAGGGCCACTATGGCTACACCTTC	CARRPDMPGQGHYGYTF
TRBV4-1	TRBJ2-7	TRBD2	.	TGCGCCAGCAGCCAAGCGGGGGGGTCGGTGGTCGAGCAGTACTTC	CASSQAGGSVVEQYF
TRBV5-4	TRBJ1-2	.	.	TGTGCCAGCAGCTTGGCGGGGGGATACAGCAACTATGGCTACACCTTC	CASSLAGGYSNYGYTF
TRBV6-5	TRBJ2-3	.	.	TGTGCCAGCAGACAGGGAGAGCCCGTAGGTACGCAGTATTTT	CASRQGEPVGTQYF
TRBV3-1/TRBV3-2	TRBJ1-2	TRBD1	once	TGTGCCAGCAGGCAAACAGGGGGGCTCTATGGCTACACCTTC	CASRQTGGLYGYTF
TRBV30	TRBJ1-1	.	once	TGTGCCTCCTCGACAGAGTGGACTGAAGCTTTCTTT	CASSTEWTEAFF
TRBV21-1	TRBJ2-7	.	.	TGTGCCAGCAGCGCCCCCCAGGGGGCGATTGGTGGGGACGAGCAGTACTTC	CASSAPQGAIGGDEQYF
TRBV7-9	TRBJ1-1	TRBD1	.	TGTGCCAGCAGCTCACCTCGGGACAGGGAGGTGGACACTGAAGCTTTCTTT	CASSSPRDREVDTEAFF